This entry lists 24 T cell receptor beta chains sequenced from one sample in a study of CD8+ T cells in alopecia areata. Treatment noted: oral pan-JAK inhibitor, 5-10 mg twice daily. RNA extraction was followed by reverse transcription into cDNA, which acted as the sequencing template. Using immunoSEQ multiplex PCR, the repertoire was profiled, and TCRdb retains in-frame clones only, with some absent. The table records approximately 190,000 clones, 58% of them present only once. This material consisted of CD4+ T cells sorted from blood, taken at week 24, from a patient treated with tofacitinib. The receptor set was obtained from a human donor with alopecia areata.

This clone was counted between two and nine times. V usage is TRBV7-9 and J usage is TRBJ2-5; D uncertain. CDR1 SEHNR and CDR2 FQNEAQ come from the germline V gene (reference sequence). CDR3 size: 13 residues. V was pared by 2 bases and J by 2 bases, with 6 bases between. The CDR3 sequence: CASSLFRQETQYF. The CDR3 DNA follows: TGTGCCAGCAGCTTATTCCGTCAAGAGACCCAGTACTTC.

The table lists this clone with a few counts. This chain joins TRBV9 and TRBJ1-5; TRBD1 matches at 8 bases. The CDR3 has 13 amino acids. Per germline, CDR1 SGDLS and CDR2 YYNGEE. Trimming took 3 bases from V and 5 from J; bases not matched to a gene: 1. For the CDR3, the DNA is TGTGCCAGCAGCGGGACAGGGCATCAGCCCCAGCATTTT. Translation gives CASSGTGHQPQHF.

V and J are TRBV2 and TRBJ1-3, with 8 bases that match TRBD1. The V gene's germline CDR1 is SNHLY and CDR2 FYNNEI. Trimming removed 8 bases from V and 4 bases from J; junction bases left unmatched: 13. The CDR3 spans 16 residues. The DNA for the CDR3 is TGTGCCAGCGCCTACTTACAGGGGGTGTCCGGAAACACCATATATTTT. It codes for CASAYLQGVSGNTIYF.

This rearrangement joins TRBV5-1 to TRBJ2-2; 9 bases are shared with TRBD1. The CDR3 length is 17 residues. The V gene end was trimmed by 3 bases and the J gene end by 2 bases; junction bases not matched to a gene: 8. CDR1 SGHRS and CDR2 YFSETQ come from the germline V gene. CDR3 DNA sequence: TGCGCCAGCAGCTCAAACACAGGGGGCGACAACACCGGGGAGCTGTTTTTT. Its protein product is CASSSNTGGDNTGELFF.

This chain links TRBV7-2 with TRBJ1-2, with 8 positions matching TRBD1. The V and J ends lost 1 base and 7 bases, in that order; junction bases with no gene match: 5. The germline gives CDR1 SGHTA, CDR2 FQGNSA. The CDR3 has 14 residues. CDR3: CASSLDPGGSGYTF. CDR3 nucleotide sequence: TGTGCCAGCAGCTTAGATCCAGGGGGCAGTGGCTACACCTTC. Full variable domain (remainder filled in from reference TRBV7-2 and TRBJ1-2): GAGVSQSPSNKVTEKGKDVELRCDPISGHTALYWYRQSLGQGLEFLIYFQGNSAPDKSGLPSDRFSAERTGGSVSTLTIQRTQQEDSAVYLCASSLDPGGSGYTFGSGTRLTVV.

The J gene is TRBJ1-4, the V gene TRBV5-1; no clear D gene. CDR1 SGHRS and CDR2 YFSETQ come from the germline V gene. The CDR3 totals 15 residues. V lost 0 bases and J lost 8, with 14 bases in between. CDR3 loop: CASSLVGGRREKLFF. The DNA for the CDR3 is TGCGCCAGCAGCTTGGTCGGAGGGAGACGGGAAAAACTGTTTTTT.

The gene calls are TRBV18 and TRBJ2-7; D may be TRBD1 (6 bases). Trimming left V 3 bases short and J 0 bases short, with 9 bases between. Germline V gene sequence: CDR1 KGHSH, CDR2 LQKENI. The CDR3 contains 14 residues. CDR3: CASSPGHSSYEQYF. CDR3 DNA: TGTGCCAGCTCACCGGGACATAGCTCCTACGAGCAGTACTTC.

The chain recombines TRBV6-5 with TRBJ2-7; D perhaps matches TRBD1 (6 bases). CDR1 and CDR2 from the germline V gene are MNHEY and SVGAGI. Trimming stripped 2 bases from V and 0 bases from J, with 11 bases between. This CDR3 is built from 15 residues. CDR3 DNA sequence: TGTGCCAGCAGTTACGGGACACTATACTCCTACGAGCAGTACTTC. This codes for CASSYGTLYSYEQYF.

V is TRBV2 and J is TRBJ2-1; D unclear. CDR3 length equals 12 residues. CDR1 and CDR2 from the germline V gene are SNHLY and FYNNEI. V gave up 4 bases and J gave up 5 bases, with 6 bases separating them. The CDR3 DNA reads as TGTGCCAGCAGTGGAGAGAACAATGAGCAGTTCTTC. This sequence encodes CASSGENNEQFF. Filled out from reference TRBV2 and TRBJ2-1, the complete variable domain reads EPEVTQTPSHQVTQMGQEVILRCVPISNHLYFYWYRQILGQKVEFLVSFYNNEISEKSEIFDDQFSVERPDGSNFTLKIRSTKLEDSAMYFCASSGENNEQFFGPGTRLTVL.

CDR3 in amino acids: CASSPPGATNEKLFF. Here the CDR3 DNA reads TGCGCCAGCAGCCCTCCAGGAGCAACTAATGAAAAACTGTTTTTT. V usage is TRBV4-1 and J usage is TRBJ1-4; no clear D. The germline V and J ends were trimmed by 4 bases and 0 bases, with 9 bases remaining between them. Germline CDR1 is MGHRA and CDR2 is YSYEKL. CDR3 length: 15 amino acids.

V gene TRBV5-4 combines with J gene TRBJ1-6; D unclear. The CDR3 loop spans 15 amino acids. The V end was cut by 0 bases, the J end by 3 bases, with 7 bases between. CDR1 is SGHNT, CDR2 YYREEE, per germline (reference sequence). CDR3 region: CASSLGSRYNSPLHF. DNA for the CDR3: TGTGCCAGCAGCTTGGGCAGCCGCTATAATTCACCCCTCCACTTT.

V gene TRBV5-4 combines with J gene TRBJ2-6; tentative D call: TRBD2 (5 bases). V dropped 4 bases and J dropped 4 bases, with 9 bases sitting between them. The germline gives CDR1 SGHNT, CDR2 YYREEE (reference sequence). The CDR3 extends over 14 amino acids. CDR3 sequence reads: CASSLPGGANVLTF. The CDR3 coding sequence is TGTGCCAGCAGCCTCCCGGGAGGGGCCAACGTCCTGACTTTC.

The chain recombines TRBV5-1 with TRBJ2-3, with TRBD1 matching over 8 bases. There are 15 residues in the CDR3. The V gene end was trimmed by 5 bases and the J gene end by 6 bases; junction bases not matched to a gene: 11. CDR1 is SGHRS and CDR2 is YFSETQ in the germline V gene. The CDR3 bases are TGCGCCAGCAGTCAGCAGGACAGGGCTAGCGATACGCAGTATTTT. It encodes CASSQQDRASDTQYF. Supplemented by reference TRBV5-1 and TRBJ2-3, the full variable domain reads KAGVTQTPRYLIKTRGQQVTLSCSPISGHRSVSWYQQTPGQGLQFLFEYFSETQRNKGNFPGRFSGRQFSNSRSEMNVSTLELGDSALYLCASSQQDRASDTQYFGPGTRLTVL.

The chain recombines TRBV29-1 with TRBJ2-1; TRBD1 aligns across 7 bases. Germline V gene sequence: CDR1 SQVTM, CDR2 ANQGSEA. The CDR3 totals 14 residues. Trimming took 0 bases from V and 2 from J; bases not matched to a gene: 1. The CDR3 sequence: CSVEDDRAYNEQFF. The CDR3 DNA is TGCAGCGTTGAAGATGACAGGGCCTACAATGAGCAGTTCTTC.

The J gene is TRBJ1-2, the V gene TRBV5-1; weak D call: TRBD1 (5 bases). Per the germline V gene, CDR1 is SGHRS and CDR2 is YFSETQ. The germline V and J ends were trimmed by 1 base and 6 bases, with 13 bases remaining between them. The CDR3 extends over 14 amino acids. CDR3 coding DNA: TGCGCCAGCAGCTTGATACAGGATGGGAATGGCTACACCTTC. Its translation: CASSLIQDGNGYTF.

In this sample, this clone turned up a few times. The rearrangement uses TRBV25-1 and TRBJ2-7; 7 bases are shared with TRBD1. Germline values: CDR1 MGHDK, CDR2 SYGVNS. There are 13 residues in the CDR3. V lost 4 bases, J lost 3 bases, and 3 bases stayed unmatched. The CDR3 sequence is CASSGQGDYEQYF. The DNA for the CDR3 is TGTGCCAGCAGTGGGCAGGGGGACTACGAGCAGTACTTC.

About this clone itself: The sample holds other DNA sequences that translate to the same CDR3. This chain connects TRBV27 to TRBJ1-2; the D gene is possibly TRBD1 (5 bases). From germline, CDR1 is MNHEY and CDR2 SMNVEV (reference sequence). Trimming pared 2 bases from V and 4 bases from J, leaving 8 bases between. CDR3 length equals 13 residues. Here the CDR3 reads CASSLDSSYGYTF. CDR3 in DNA: TGTGCCAGCAGTTTAGACAGTTCCTATGGCTACACCTTC.

This rearrangement joins TRBV4-3 to TRBJ2-1, with no clear D. The CDR3 is made up of 11 amino acids. Trimming removed 4 bases from V and 5 bases from J, with 3 bases in between. Germline CDR1 and CDR2: LGHNA and YSLEER. The CDR3 region is CASSLHNEQFF. Written as DNA, the CDR3 is TGCGCCAGCAGCCTACACAATGAGCAGTTCTTC.

The genes are TRBV27 and TRBJ1-4; TRBD1 matches at 7 bases. Germline CDR1 is MNHEY and CDR2 is SMNVEV (reference sequence). Trimming removed 8 bases from V and 0 bases from J; junction bases left unmatched: 9. This CDR3 spans 16 amino acids. In nucleotides, the CDR3 is TGTGCCAGCCGAGGGGCAGGGGGTGCAACTAATGAAAAACTGTTTTTT. It codes for CASRGAGGATNEKLFF.

This chain uses TRBV30 with TRBJ2-5; D not resolved. The CDR3 extends over 12 amino acids. Trimming took off 5 bases at V and 5 bases at J, with 12 bases between the two ends. Germline-derived CDR1 and CDR2 are GTSNPN and SVGIG (reference sequence). The CDR3 loop is CAWETSRETQYF. The CDR3 coding sequence is TGTGCCTGGGAGACCAGTAGGGAGACCCAGTACTTC.

The chain combines TRBV7-2 with TRBJ1-1; D uncertain. V gave up 2 bases and J gave up 1 base, with 8 bases separating them. Germline V gene lookup returns CDR1 SGHTA and CDR2 FQGNSA. The CDR3 is 14 amino acids. In nucleotides, the CDR3 is TGTGCCAGCAGCTTAAGGACGGCGAACACTGAAGCTTTCTTT. Its translation is CASSLRTANTEAFF.

V usage is TRBV28 and J usage is TRBJ2-1, with 9 bases fitting TRBD2. Germline assignment: CDR1 MDHEN and CDR2 SYDVKM. CDR3 length: 15 amino acids. V lost 4 bases, J lost 10 bases, and 11 bases stayed unmatched. The CDR3 coding sequence is TGTGCCAGCAGTTCGTATCTAGCGGGAAAATCCGAGCAGTTCTTC. This codes for CASSSYLAGKSEQFF.

The J gene is TRBJ2-5, the V gene TRBV27, with D uncertain. This CDR3 is 12 amino acids long. Germline V gene sequence: CDR1 MNHEY, CDR2 SMNVEV (reference sequence). V dropped 1 base and J dropped 5 bases, with 5 bases sitting between them. The CDR3 sequence is CASSLLGETQYF. The CDR3, as DNA: TGTGCCAGCAGTTTATTGGGGGAGACCCAGTACTTC.

In its sample, this clone was seen a few times. The rearrangement links TRBV2 to TRBJ2-7, with D uncertain. This CDR3 has 13 residues. The V and J ends lost 6 bases and 6 bases respectively, with 15 bases between them. Germline CDR1 and CDR2: SNHLY and FYNNEI. CDR3 nucleotides: TGTGCCAGCAGATTGGGCCGATCCGGCGAGCAGTACTTC. Its protein is CASRLGRSGEQYF.